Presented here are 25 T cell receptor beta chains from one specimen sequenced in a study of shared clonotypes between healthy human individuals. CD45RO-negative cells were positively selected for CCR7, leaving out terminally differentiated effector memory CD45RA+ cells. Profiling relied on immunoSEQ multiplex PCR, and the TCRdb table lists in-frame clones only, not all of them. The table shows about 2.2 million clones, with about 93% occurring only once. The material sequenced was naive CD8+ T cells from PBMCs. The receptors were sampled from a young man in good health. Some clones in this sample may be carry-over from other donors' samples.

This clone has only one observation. The CDR3, as DNA: TGTGCCAGCAGCTTAGCGACAGCCGGGGAGCTGTTTTTT. This codes for CASSLATAGELFF. V is TRBV7-2 and J is TRBJ2-2; tentative D call: TRBD1 (5 bases). Trimming stripped 0 bases from V and 6 bases from J, with 5 bases between. The CDR3 consists of 13 residues. Germline-derived CDR1 and CDR2 are SGHTA and FQGNSA.

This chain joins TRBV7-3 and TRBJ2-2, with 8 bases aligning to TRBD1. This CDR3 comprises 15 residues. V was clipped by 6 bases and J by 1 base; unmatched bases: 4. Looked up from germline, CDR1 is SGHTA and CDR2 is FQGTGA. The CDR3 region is CASRPGQGNTGELFF. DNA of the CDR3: TGTGCCAGCAGACCCGGACAGGGGAACACCGGGGAGCTGTTTTTT. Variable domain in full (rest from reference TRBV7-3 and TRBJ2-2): GAGVSQTPSNKVTEKGKYVELRCDPISGHTALYWYRQSLGQGPEFLIYFQGTGAADDSGLPNDRFFAVRPEGSVSTLKIQRTERGDSAVYLCASRPGQGNTGELFFGEGSRLTVL.

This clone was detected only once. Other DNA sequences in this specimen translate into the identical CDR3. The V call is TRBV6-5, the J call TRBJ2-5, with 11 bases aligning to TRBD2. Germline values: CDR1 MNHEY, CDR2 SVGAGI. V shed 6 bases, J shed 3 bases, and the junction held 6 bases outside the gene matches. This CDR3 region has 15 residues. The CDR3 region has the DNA TGTGCCAGCAGCTCCGGGACTAGCGGTAAAGAGACCCAGTACTTC. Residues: CASSSGTSGKETQYF.

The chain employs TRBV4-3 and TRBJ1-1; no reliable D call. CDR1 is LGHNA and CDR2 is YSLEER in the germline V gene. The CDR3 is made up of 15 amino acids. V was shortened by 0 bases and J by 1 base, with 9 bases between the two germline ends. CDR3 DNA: TGCGCCAGCAGCCAAGAGCGGCGGGGGAACACTGAAGCTTTCTTT. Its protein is CASSQERRGNTEAFF.

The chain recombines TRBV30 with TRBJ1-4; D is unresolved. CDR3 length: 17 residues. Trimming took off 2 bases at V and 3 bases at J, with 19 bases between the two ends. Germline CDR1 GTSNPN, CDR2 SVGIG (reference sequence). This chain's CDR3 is CAWSSVRRKGPNEKLFF. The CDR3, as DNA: TGTGCCTGGAGTTCCGTCCGGAGGAAGGGTCCTAATGAAAAACTGTTTTTT. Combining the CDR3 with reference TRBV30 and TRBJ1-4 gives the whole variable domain SQTIHQWPATLVQPVGSPLSLECTVEGTSNPNLYWYRQAAGRGLQLLFYSVGIGQISSEVPQNLSASRPQDRQFILSSKKLLLSDSGFYLCAWSSVRRKGPNEKLFFGSGTQLSVL.

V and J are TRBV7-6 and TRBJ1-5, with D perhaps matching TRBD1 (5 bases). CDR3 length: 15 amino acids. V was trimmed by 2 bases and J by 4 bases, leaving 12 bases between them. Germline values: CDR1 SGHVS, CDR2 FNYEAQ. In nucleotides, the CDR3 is TGTGCCAGCAGCTTAAGCCAGGGACTGAATCAGCCCCAGCATTTT. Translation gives CASSLSQGLNQPQHF.

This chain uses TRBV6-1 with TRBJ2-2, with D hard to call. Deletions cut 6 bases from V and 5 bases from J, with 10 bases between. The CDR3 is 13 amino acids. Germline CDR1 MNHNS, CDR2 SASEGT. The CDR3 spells CASRGLNTGELFF. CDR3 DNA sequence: TGTGCCAGCAGGGGGTTAAATACCGGGGAGCTGTTTTTT.

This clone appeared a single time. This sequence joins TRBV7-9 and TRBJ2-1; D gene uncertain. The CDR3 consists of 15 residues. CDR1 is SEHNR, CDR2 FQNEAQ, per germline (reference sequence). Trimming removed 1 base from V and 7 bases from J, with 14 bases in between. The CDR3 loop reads CASSLVLVARNEQFF. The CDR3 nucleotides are TGTGCCAGCAGCTTAGTCCTAGTTGCTCGTAATGAGCAGTTCTTC.

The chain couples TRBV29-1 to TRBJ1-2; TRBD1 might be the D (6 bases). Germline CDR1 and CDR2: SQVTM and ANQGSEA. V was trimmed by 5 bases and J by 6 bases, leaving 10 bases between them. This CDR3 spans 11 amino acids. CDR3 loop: CSVRQENGYTF. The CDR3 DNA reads TGCAGCGTTCGACAGGAAAATGGCTACACCTTC.

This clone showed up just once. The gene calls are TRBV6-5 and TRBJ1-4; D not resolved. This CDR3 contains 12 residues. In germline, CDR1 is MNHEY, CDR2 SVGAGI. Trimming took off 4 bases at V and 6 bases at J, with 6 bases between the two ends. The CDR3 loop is CASSSYDEKLFF. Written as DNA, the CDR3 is TGTGCCAGCAGTTCTTACGATGAAAAACTGTTTTTT.

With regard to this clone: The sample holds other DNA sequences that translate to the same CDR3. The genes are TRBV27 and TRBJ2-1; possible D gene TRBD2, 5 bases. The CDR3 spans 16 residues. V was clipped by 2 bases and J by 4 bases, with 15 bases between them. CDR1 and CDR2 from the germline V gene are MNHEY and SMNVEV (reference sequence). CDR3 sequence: CASSLGSGSGYNEQFF. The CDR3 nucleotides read TGTGCCAGCAGTTTAGGGTCGGGTTCGGGGTACAATGAGCAGTTCTTC.

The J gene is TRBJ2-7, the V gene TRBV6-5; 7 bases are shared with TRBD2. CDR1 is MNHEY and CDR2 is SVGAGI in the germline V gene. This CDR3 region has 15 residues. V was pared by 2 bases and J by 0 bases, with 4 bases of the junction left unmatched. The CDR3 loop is CASSYELASSYEQYF. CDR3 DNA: TGTGCCAGCAGTTACGAACTAGCGAGCTCCTACGAGCAGTACTTC.

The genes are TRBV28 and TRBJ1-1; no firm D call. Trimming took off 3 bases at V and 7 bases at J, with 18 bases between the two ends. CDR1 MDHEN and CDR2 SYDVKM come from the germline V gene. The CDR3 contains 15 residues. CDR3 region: CASSFRRVGTVEAFF. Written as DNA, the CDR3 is TGTGCCAGCAGTTTTAGGAGGGTGGGAACTGTTGAAGCTTTCTTT.

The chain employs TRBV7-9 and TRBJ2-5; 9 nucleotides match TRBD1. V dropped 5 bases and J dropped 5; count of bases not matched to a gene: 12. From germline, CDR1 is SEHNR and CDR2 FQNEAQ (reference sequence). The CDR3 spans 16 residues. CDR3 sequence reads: CASSPPTGGSVETQYF. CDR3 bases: TGTGCCAGCAGCCCCCCGACAGGGGGAAGTGTGGAGACCCAGTACTTC.

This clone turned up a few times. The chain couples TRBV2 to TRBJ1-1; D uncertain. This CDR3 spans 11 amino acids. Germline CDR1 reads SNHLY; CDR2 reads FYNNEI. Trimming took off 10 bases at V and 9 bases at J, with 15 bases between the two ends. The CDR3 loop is CATPTGPKAFF. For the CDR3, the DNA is TGTGCCACTCCGACGGGCCCCAAAGCTTTCTTT.

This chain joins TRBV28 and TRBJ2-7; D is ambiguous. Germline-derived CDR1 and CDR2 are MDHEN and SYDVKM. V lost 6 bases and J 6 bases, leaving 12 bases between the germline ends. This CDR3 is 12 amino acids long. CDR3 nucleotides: TGTGCCAGCAGCCTCCCCGGGCTCGAGCAGTACTTC. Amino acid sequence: CASSLPGLEQYF.

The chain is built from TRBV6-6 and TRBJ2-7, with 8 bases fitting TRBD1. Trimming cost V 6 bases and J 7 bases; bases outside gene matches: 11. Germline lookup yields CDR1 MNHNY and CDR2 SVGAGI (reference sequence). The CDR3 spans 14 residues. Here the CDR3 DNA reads TGTGCCAGCAGACCCCTCCAGGGGGCGGCGGAGCAGTACTTC. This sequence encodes CASRPLQGAAEQYF.

The CDR3 spells CASSQEGGEQYF. CDR3 sequence (DNA): TGTGCCAGCAGCCAAGAAGGAGGCGAGCAGTACTTC. The gene calls are TRBV14 and TRBJ2-7; a possible D gene is TRBD2 (5 bases). From germline, CDR1 is SGHDN and CDR2 FVKESK. V was pared by 0 bases and J by 6 bases, with 6 bases between. This CDR3 is built from 12 residues.

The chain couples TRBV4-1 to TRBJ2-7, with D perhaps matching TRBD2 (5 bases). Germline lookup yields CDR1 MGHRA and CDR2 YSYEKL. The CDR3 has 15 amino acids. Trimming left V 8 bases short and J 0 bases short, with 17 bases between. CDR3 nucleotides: TGCGCCAGCGCACCTTACCCAGAGGGCTCCTACGAGCAGTACTTC. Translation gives CASAPYPEGSYEQYF.

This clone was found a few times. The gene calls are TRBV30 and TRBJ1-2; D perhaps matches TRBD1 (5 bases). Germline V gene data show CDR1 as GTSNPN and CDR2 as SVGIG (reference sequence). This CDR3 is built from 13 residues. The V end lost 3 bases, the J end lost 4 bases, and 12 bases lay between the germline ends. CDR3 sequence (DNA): TGTGCCTGGAGCGACAGTGTCCTCTATGGCTACACCTTC. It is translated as CAWSDSVLYGYTF.

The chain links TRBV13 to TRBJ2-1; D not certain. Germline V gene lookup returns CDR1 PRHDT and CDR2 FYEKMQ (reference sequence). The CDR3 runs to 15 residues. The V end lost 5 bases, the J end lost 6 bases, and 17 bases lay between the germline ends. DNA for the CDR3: TGTGCCAGCAGCCACGGCCTAGGAAATCCCAATGAGCAGTTCTTC. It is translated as CASSHGLGNPNEQFF.

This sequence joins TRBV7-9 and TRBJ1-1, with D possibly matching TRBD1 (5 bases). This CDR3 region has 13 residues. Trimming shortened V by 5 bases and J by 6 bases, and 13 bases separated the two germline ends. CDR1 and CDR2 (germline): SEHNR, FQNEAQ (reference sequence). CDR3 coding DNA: TGTGCCAGCAGCCCAAGACAGCACCCTGAAGCTTTCTTT. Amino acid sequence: CASSPRQHPEAFF.

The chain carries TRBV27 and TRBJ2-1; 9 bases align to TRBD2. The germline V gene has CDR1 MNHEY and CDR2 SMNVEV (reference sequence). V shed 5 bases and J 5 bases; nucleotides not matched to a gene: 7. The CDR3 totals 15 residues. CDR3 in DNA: TGTGCCAGCAGTACCCTAGCGGGAAAGGACAATGAGCAGTTCTTC. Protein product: CASSTLAGKDNEQFF.

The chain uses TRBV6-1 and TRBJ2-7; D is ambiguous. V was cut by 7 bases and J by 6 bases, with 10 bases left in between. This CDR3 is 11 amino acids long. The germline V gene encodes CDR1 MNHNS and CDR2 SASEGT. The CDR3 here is CASKEAPEQYF. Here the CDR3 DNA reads TGTGCCAGCAAGGAAGCCCCCGAGCAGTACTTC.

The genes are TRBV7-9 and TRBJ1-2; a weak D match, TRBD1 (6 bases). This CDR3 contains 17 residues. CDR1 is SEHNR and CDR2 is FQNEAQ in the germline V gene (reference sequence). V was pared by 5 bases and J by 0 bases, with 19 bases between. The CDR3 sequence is CASSAPEGVNANYGYTF. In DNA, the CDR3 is TGTGCCAGCAGCGCTCCCGAGGGGGTAAATGCTAACTATGGCTACACCTTC.